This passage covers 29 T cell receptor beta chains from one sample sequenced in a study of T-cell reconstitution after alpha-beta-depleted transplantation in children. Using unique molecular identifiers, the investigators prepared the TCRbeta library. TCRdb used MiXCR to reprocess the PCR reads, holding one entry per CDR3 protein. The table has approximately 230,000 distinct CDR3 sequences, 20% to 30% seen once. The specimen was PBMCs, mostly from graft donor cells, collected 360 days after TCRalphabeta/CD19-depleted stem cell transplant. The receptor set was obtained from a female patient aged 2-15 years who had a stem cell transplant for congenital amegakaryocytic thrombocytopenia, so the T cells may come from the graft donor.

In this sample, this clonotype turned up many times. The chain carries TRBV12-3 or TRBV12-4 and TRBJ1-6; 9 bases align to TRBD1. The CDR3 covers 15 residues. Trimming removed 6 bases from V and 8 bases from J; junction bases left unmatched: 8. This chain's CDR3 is CASSIRTGADSPLHF. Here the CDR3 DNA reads TGTGCCAGCAGCATACGGACAGGGGCAGATTCACCCCTCCACTTT.

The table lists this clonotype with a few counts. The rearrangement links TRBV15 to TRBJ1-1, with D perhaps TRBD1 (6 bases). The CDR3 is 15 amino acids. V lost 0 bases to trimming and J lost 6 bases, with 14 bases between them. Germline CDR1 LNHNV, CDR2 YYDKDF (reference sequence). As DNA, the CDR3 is TGTGCCACCAGCAGAGAAGGTAGCAGGGGCTCTGAAGCTTTCTTT. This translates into CATSREGSRGSEAFF.

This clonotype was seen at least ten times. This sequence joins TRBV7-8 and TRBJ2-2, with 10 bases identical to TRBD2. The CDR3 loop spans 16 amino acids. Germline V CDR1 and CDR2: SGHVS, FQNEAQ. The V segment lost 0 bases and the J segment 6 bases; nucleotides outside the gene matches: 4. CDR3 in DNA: TGTGCCAGCAGCTTAGCGTCTAGCGGGAGCCCCGGGGAGCTGTTTTTT. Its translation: CASSLASSGSPGELFF.

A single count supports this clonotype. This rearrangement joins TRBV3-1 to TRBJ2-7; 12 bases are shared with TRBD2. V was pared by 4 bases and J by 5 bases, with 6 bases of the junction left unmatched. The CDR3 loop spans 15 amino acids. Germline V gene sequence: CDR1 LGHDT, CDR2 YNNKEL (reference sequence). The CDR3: CASSRGTSGSHEQYF. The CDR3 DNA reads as TGTGCCAGCAGCCGCGGGACTAGCGGGTCCCACGAGCAGTACTTC.

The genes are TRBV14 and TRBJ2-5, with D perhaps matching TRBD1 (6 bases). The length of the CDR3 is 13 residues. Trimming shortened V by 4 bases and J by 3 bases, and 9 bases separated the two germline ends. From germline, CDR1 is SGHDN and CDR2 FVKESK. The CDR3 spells CASSPWTEETQYF. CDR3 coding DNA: TGTGCCAGCAGCCCGTGGACAGAAGAGACCCAGTACTTC.

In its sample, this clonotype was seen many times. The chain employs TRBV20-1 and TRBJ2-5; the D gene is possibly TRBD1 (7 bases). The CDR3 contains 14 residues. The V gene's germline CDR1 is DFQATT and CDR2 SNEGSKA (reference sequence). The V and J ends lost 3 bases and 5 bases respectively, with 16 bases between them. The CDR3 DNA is TGCAGTGCTAGGGTGGCAGGGGGGAAGGAGACCCAGTACTTC. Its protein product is CSARVAGGKETQYF.

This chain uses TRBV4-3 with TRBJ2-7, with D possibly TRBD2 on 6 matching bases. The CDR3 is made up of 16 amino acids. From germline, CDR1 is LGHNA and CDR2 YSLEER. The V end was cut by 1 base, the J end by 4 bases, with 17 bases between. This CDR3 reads CASSQGPRLELYEQYF. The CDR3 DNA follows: TGCGCCAGCAGCCAAGGCCCGAGACTAGAGCTTTACGAGCAGTACTTC.

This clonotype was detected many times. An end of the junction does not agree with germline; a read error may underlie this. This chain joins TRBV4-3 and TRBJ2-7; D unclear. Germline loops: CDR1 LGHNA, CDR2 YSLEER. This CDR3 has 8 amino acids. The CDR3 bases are TGCGCCAGCAGCCGAGTTTGGTTC. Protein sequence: CASSRVWF.

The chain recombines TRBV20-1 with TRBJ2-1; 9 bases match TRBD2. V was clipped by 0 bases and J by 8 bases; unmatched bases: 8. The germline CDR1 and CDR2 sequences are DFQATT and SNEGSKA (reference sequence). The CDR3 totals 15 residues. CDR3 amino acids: CSARDRETSGHEQFF. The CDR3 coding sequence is TGCAGTGCTAGAGATAGGGAGACTAGCGGTCATGAGCAGTTCTTC.

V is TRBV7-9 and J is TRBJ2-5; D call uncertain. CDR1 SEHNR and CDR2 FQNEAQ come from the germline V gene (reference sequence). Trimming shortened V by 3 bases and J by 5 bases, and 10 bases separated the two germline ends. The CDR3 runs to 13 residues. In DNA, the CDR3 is TGTGCCAGCAGCTTCTCCCCGGAGGAGACCCAGTACTTC. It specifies CASSFSPEETQYF.

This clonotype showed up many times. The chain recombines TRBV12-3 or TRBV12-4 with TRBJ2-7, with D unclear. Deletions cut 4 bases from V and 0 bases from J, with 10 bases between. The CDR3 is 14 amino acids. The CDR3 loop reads CASSSDGVSYEQYF. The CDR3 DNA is TGTGCCAGCAGTTCCGATGGGGTCTCCTACGAGCAGTACTTC.

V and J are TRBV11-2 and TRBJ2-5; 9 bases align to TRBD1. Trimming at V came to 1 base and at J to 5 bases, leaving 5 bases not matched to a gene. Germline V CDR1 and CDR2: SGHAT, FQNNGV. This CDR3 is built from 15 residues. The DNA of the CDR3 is TGTGCCAGCAGCTTAGGTCGGGACAGGGTTGAGACCCAGTACTTC. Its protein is CASSLGRDRVETQYF. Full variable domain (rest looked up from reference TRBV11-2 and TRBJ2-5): EAGVAQSPRYKIIEKRQSVAFWCNPISGHATLYWYQQILGQGPKLLIQFQNNGVVDDSQLPKDRFSAERLKGVDSTLKIQPAKLEDSAVYLCASSLGRDRVETQYFGPGTRLLVL.

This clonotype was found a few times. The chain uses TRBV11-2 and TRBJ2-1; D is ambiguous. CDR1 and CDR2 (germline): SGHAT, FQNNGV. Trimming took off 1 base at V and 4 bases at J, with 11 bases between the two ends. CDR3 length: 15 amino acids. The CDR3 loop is CASSLVVGDYNEQFF. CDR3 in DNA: TGTGCCAGCAGCTTAGTCGTTGGGGATTACAATGAGCAGTTCTTC.

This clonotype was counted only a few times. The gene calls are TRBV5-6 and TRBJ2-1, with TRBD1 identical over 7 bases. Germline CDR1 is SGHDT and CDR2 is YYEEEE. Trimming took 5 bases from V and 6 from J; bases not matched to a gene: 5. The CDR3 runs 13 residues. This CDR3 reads CASSQTGFNEQFF. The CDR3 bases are TGTGCCAGCAGTCAGACAGGGTTCAATGAGCAGTTCTTC.

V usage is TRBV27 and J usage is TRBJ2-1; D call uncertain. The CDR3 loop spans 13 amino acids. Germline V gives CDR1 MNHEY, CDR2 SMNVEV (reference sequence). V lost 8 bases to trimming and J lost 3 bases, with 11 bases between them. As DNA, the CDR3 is TGTGCCAGCGTACCCACGGGCTACAATGAGCAGTTCTTC. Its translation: CASVPTGYNEQFF.

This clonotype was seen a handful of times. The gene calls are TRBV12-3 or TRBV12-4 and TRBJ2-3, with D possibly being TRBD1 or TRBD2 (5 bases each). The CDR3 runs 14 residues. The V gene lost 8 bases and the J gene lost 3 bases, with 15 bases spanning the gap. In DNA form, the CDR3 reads TGTGCCAGCCTTTCCCTTGGGGGAACAGATACGCAGTATTTT. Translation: CASLSLGGTDTQYF.

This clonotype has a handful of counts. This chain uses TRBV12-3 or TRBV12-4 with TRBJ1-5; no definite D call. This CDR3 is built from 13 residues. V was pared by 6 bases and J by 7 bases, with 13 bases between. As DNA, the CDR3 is TGTGCCAGCAGCCCGGAACCCAAACAGCCCCAGCATTTT. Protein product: CASSPEPKQPQHF.

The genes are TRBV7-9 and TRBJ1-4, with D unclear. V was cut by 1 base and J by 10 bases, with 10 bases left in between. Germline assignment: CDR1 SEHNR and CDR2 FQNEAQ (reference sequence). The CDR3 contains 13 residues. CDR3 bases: TGTGCCAGCAGCTTAGGGGGAGCCGCAAAACTGTTTTTT. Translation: CASSLGGAAKLFF.

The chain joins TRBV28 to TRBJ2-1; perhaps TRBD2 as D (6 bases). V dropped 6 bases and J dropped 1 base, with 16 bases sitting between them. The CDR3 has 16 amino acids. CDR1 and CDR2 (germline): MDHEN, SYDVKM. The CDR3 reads CASSLRAGRSYNEQFF. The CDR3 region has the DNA TGTGCCAGCAGCCTCAGGGCGGGGCGTTCCTACAATGAGCAGTTCTTC.

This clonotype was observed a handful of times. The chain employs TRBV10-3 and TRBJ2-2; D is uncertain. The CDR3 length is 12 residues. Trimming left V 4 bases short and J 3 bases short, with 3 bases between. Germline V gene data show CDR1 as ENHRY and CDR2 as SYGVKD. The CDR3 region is CAISAHTGELFF. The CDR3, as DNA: TGTGCCATCAGTGCCCACACCGGGGAGCTGTTTTTT.

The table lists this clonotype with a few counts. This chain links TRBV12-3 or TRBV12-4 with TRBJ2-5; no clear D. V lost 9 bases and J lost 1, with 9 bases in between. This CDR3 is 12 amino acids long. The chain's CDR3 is CASGHIQETQYF. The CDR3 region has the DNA TGTGCCAGTGGGCATATCCAAGAGACCCAGTACTTC.

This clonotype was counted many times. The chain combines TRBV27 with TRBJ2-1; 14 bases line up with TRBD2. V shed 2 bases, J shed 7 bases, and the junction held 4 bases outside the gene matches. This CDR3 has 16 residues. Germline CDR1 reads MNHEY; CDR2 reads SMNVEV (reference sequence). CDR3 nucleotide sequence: TGTGCCAGCAGTTTAGAGGGGACTAGCGGGAGTAATGAGCAGTTCTTC. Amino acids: CASSLEGTSGSNEQFF.

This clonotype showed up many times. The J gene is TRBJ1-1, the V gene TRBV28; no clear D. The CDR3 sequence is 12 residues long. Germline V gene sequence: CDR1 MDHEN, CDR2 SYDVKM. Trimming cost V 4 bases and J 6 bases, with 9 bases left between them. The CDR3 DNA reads TGTGCCAGCAGTTCCCCATATTCTGAAGCTTTCTTT. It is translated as CASSSPYSEAFF.

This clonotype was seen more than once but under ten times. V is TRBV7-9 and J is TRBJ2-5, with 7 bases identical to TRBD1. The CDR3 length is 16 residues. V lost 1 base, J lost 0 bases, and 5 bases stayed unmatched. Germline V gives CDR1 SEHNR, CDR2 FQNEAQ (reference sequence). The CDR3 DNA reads TGTGCCAGCAGCTTAGAGGGGGCCCGATACCAAGAGACCCAGTACTTC. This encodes CASSLEGARYQETQYF.

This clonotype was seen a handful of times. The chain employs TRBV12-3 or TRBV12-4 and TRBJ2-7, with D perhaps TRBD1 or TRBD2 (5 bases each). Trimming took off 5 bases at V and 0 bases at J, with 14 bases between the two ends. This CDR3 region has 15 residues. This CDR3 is CASSLRGRSSYEQYF. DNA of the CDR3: TGTGCCAGCAGTCTAAGGGGACGAAGCTCCTACGAGCAGTACTTC.

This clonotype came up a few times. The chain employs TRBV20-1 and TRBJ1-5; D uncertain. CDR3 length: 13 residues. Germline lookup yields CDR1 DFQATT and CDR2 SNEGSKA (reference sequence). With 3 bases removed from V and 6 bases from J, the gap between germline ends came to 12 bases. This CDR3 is CSARIVGTQPQHF. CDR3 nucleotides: TGCAGTGCTAGGATTGTGGGCACTCAGCCCCAGCATTTT.

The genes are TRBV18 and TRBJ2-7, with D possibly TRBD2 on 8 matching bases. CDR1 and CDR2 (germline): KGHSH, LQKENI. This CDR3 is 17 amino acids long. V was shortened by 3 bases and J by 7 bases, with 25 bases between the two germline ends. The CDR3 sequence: CASSPISSGGPGGEQYF. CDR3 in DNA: TGTGCCAGCTCACCCATAAGCAGCGGGGGCCCAGGGGGAGAGCAGTACTTC.

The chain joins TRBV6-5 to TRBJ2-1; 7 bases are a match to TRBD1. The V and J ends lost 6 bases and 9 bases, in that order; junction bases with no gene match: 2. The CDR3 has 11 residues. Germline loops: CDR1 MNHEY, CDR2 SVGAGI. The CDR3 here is CASRQGPEQFF. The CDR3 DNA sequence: TGTGCCAGCAGACAGGGGCCTGAGCAGTTCTTC.

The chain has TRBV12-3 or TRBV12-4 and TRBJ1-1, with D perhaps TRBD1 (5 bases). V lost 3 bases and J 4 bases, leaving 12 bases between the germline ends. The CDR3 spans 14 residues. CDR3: CASSLVGEGTEAFF. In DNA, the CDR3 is TGTGCCAGCAGTTTGGTGGGGGAAGGCACTGAAGCTTTCTTT.